These 24 T cell receptor beta chains were sequenced from one sample in a study of cytomegalovirus exposure and HLA in healthy donors. The PCR made use of 60 Vbeta and 13 Jbeta primers. Clones were read by immunoSEQ multiplex PCR, and TCRdb kept only the in-frame ones, dropping some. The profile shows 100,000 or so clones, roughly 84% of them singletons. Sequenced input: PBMCs. These receptor sequences come from a woman under 30 in good health and CMV-seronegative.

The rearrangement uses TRBV30 and TRBJ1-3; 8 bases fit TRBD1. This CDR3 has 13 amino acids. Germline assignment: CDR1 GTSNPN and CDR2 SVGIG (reference sequence). V was clipped by 0 bases and J by 9 bases; unmatched bases: 4. For the CDR3, the DNA is TGTGCCTGGAGTGTTTCAGGGGGCAGCACCATATATTTT. Translating it yields CAWSVSGGSTIYF. The whole variable domain, filled in from reference TRBV30 and TRBJ1-3, reads SQTIHQWPATLVQPVGSPLSLECTVEGTSNPNLYWYRQAAGRGLQLLFYSVGIGQISSEVPQNLSASRPQDRQFILSSKKLLLSDSGFYLCAWSVSGGSTIYFGEGSWLTVV.

V usage is TRBV19 and J usage is TRBJ2-7, with 7 positions matching TRBD1. With 5 bases clipped from V and 3 bases from J, the junction kept 10 bases outside the gene matches. CDR3 length: 15 residues. Germline-derived CDR1 and CDR2 are LNHDA and SQIVND (reference sequence). In DNA, the CDR3 is TGTGCCAGTAGTTTAGGACAGGCGGCGAGCTACGAGCAGTACTTC. Its translation: CASSLGQAASYEQYF.

The CDR3 reads CSVFPPDRPHGYTF. The CDR3 coding sequence is TGCAGCGTTTTCCCCCCCGACAGGCCCCATGGCTACACCTTC. The gene calls are TRBV29-1 and TRBJ1-2; a possible D gene is TRBD1 (6 bases). This CDR3 comprises 14 residues. The germline V gene has CDR1 SQVTM and CDR2 ANQGSEA. Between the trimmed V and J ends, which lost 5 bases and 6 bases, there was a span of 19 bases.

This chain links TRBV7-2 with TRBJ1-2; 8 nucleotides line up with TRBD1. Unmatched junction bases numbered 22, after V lost 5 bases and J lost 8 bases. Germline-derived CDR1 and CDR2 are SGHTA and FQGNSA. This CDR3 region has 18 residues. Here the CDR3 reads CASSTSQTLTVTGEGYTF. CDR3 in DNA: TGTGCCAGCAGCACCAGCCAAACGTTAACGGTGACAGGGGAAGGCTACACCTTC.

The chain links TRBV28 to TRBJ2-5, with D possibly matching TRBD1 (5 bases). The DNA matches TRBJ2-7 better at its end, which makes the J call doubtful. The CDR3 has 14 residues. In germline, CDR1 is MDHEN, CDR2 SYDVKM. CDR3: CASSFSPRASEQYF. DNA of the CDR3: TGTGCCAGCAGTTTCTCCCCCAGGGCGTCCGAGCAGTACTTC.

The chain carries TRBV7-3 and TRBJ2-1, with 14 bases fitting TRBD2. The germline V gene has CDR1 SGHTA and CDR2 FQGTGA. The CDR3 length is 18 residues. V dropped 0 bases and J dropped 9; count of bases not matched to a gene: 10. CDR3 coding DNA: TGTGCCAGCAGCTTAACCAACCGAGGGACTAGCGGGAGAGGTGAGCAGTTCTTC. It encodes CASSLTNRGTSGRGEQFF.

This clone has a handful of counts. This chain links TRBV28 with TRBJ1-2, with 9 bases matching TRBD1. J gave up 9 bases and V 5 bases, and 10 bases lay outside the gene matches. There are 14 residues in the CDR3. Per germline, CDR1 MDHEN and CDR2 SYDVKM. CDR3 in amino acids: CASSLTGTGISYTF. In DNA form, the CDR3 reads TGTGCCAGCAGTCTTACCGGGACAGGGATTAGCTACACCTTC.

This clone was recorded once. The junction differs from germline at one of its ends, possibly a read error. This chain uses TRBV5-1 with TRBJ2-1; the D gene is possibly TRBD2 (6 bases). CDR1 and CDR2 (germline): SGHRS, YFSETQ. There are 13 residues in the CDR3. The CDR3: CASSTSGYSEQFF. For the CDR3, the DNA is TGCGCCAGCAGTACCAGCGGGTACAGTGAGCAGTTCTTC.

The gene calls are TRBV6-5 and TRBJ2-7, with 9 bases matching TRBD1. This CDR3 region has 12 residues. J gave up 7 bases and V 6 bases, and 4 bases lay outside the gene matches. CDR1 and CDR2 from the germline V gene are MNHEY and SVGAGI. This chain's CDR3 is CASRRQGGEQYF. The CDR3 bases are TGTGCCAGCAGGCGACAGGGGGGTGAGCAGTACTTC.

There are a few counts of this clone. V gene TRBV4-2 combines with J gene TRBJ2-1; perhaps TRBD2 as D (6 bases). CDR1 and CDR2 (germline): LGHNA, YNFKEQ. V lost 4 bases and J 0 bases, leaving 10 bases between the germline ends. The CDR3 contains 15 residues. The CDR3 reads CASSLRESSYNEQFF. In nucleotides, the CDR3 is TGTGCCAGCAGCCTACGGGAGAGCTCCTACAATGAGCAGTTCTTC.

This clone came up a few times. This rearrangement joins TRBV7-2 to TRBJ2-1, with TRBD2 as a possible D gene (6 bases). V lost 3 bases, J lost 7 bases, and 22 bases lay in between. CDR1 and CDR2 (germline): SGHTA, FQGNSA. This CDR3 has 17 residues. The CDR3 DNA reads TGTGCCAGCAGCTTGGGTTCGGGCGGGGAGGTTATGAATGAGCAGTTCTTC. This translates into CASSLGSGGEVMNEQFF.

The J gene is TRBJ1-5, the V gene TRBV5-1; tentatively, D is TRBD1 (5 bases). Germline assignment: CDR1 SGHRS and CDR2 YFSETQ. CDR3 length: 13 amino acids. V lost 3 bases to trimming and J lost 4 bases, with 8 bases between them. CDR3 in amino acids: CASSSDTNQPQHF. In DNA form, the CDR3 reads TGCGCCAGCAGCTCGGACACGAATCAGCCCCAGCATTTT.

V usage is TRBV4-3 and J usage is TRBJ1-2; a weak D match, TRBD1 (5 bases). The CDR3 runs 15 residues. V was pared by 1 base and J by 7 bases, with 16 bases between. Germline-derived CDR1 and CDR2 are LGHNA and YSLEER. The CDR3 loop is CASSQGGGGDSGYTF. CDR3 nucleotide sequence: TGCGCCAGCAGCCAAGGGGGAGGTGGAGACAGTGGCTACACCTTC.

The V and J genes are TRBV10-1 and TRBJ1-5; D may be TRBD1 (5 bases). This CDR3 contains 14 residues. Looked up from germline, CDR1 is WNHNN and CDR2 is SYGVQD (reference sequence). The V and J ends lost 11 bases and 1 base respectively, with 15 bases between them. CDR3 sequence (DNA): TGCGCCGGACGGGGGGGTTTAAGCAATCAGCCCCAGCATTTT. This translates into CAGRGGLSNQPQHF.

The chain joins TRBV10-3 to TRBJ2-1; 10 nucleotides line up with TRBD2. The V gene's germline CDR1 is ENHRY and CDR2 SYGVKD. Trimming removed 0 bases from V and 8 bases from J; junction bases left unmatched: 13. The CDR3 length is 18 residues. The CDR3 sequence: CAISESQRGGPFSDEQFF. The CDR3 bases are TGTGCCATCAGTGAGTCACAGCGGGGGGGCCCCTTTTCGGATGAGCAGTTCTTC.

The rearrangement links TRBV7-9 to TRBJ2-1, with 10 bases that match TRBD2. The trim removed 5 bases at V and 5 bases at J, leaving 6 bases unmatched. The CDR3 length is 15 residues. Germline-derived CDR1 and CDR2 are SEHNR and FQNEAQ (reference sequence). The CDR3 DNA follows: TGTGCCAGCAGCGCTTACAGCGGGGGGGACAATGAGCAGTTCTTC. Its protein is CASSAYSGGDNEQFF.

This chain connects TRBV27 to TRBJ1-1; D ambiguous. V lost 8 bases and J 4 bases, leaving 20 bases between the germline ends. Per germline, CDR1 MNHEY and CDR2 SMNVEV (reference sequence). The CDR3 extends over 15 amino acids. CDR3 amino acids: CASDSAVSRGTEAFF. Written as DNA, the CDR3 is TGTGCCAGCGATTCCGCGGTCTCTCGAGGCACTGAAGCTTTCTTT.

The chain carries TRBV29-1 and TRBJ2-7; weak D call: TRBD2 (5 bases). Deletions cut 7 bases from V and 5 bases from J, with 12 bases between. Germline-derived CDR1 and CDR2 are SQVTM and ANQGSEA. The CDR3 sequence is 11 residues long. CDR3 sequence (DNA): TGCAGCGCCCGCGAGGGAGACGAGCAGTACTTC. Protein: CSAREGDEQYF.

This clone occurred once. The chain has TRBV28 and TRBJ1-1, with no clear D. Germline V gives CDR1 MDHEN, CDR2 SYDVKM. The CDR3 runs to 16 residues. Trimming took 4 bases from V and 8 from J, leaving 23 bases between them. The CDR3 DNA reads as TGTGCCAGCAGTTCTGGGTCTGCGGGTTGGCGAAGAGAAGCTTTCTTT. It specifies CASSSGSAGWRREAFF.

The V and J genes are TRBV7-9 and TRBJ2-7; the match to TRBD1 covers 10 bases. The length of the CDR3 is 15 residues. V shed 5 bases, J shed 2 bases, and the junction held 6 bases outside the gene matches. Germline assignment: CDR1 SEHNR and CDR2 FQNEAQ (reference sequence). The CDR3 loop reads CASSLGQGGAYEQYF. The CDR3 DNA follows: TGTGCCAGCAGCCTAGGACAGGGGGGAGCCTACGAGCAGTACTTC.

This clone was observed a single time. The J gene is TRBJ2-7, the V gene TRBV10-3; 9 bases map to TRBD2. The CDR3 sequence is 16 residues long. Germline V lookup: CDR1 ENHRY, CDR2 SYGVKD. Trimming at V came to 3 bases and at J to 0 bases, leaving 6 bases not matched to a gene. In DNA form, the CDR3 reads TGTGCCATCAGTGAAATAGCGGGAGCTTCCTCCTACGAGCAGTACTTC. Translating gives CAISEIAGASSYEQYF.

V usage is TRBV2 and J usage is TRBJ1-5, with D possibly TRBD1 on 5 matching bases. This CDR3 spans 13 amino acids. Per germline, CDR1 SNHLY and CDR2 FYNNEI. Trimming took off 8 bases at V and 7 bases at J, with 15 bases between the two ends. The CDR3, as DNA: TGTGCCAGCGCCTGGGGGGTGGGGCAGCCCCAGCATTTT. Translated, it gives CASAWGVGQPQHF.

V usage is TRBV14 and J usage is TRBJ1-1; D is unclear. V dropped 3 bases and J dropped 4 bases, with 21 bases sitting between them. The CDR3 length is 17 residues. Looked up from germline, CDR1 is SGHDN and CDR2 is FVKESK. This CDR3 is CASSQFSKTFRSTEAFF. The DNA for the CDR3 is TGTGCCAGCAGCCAGTTTTCGAAGACTTTTCGGAGCACTGAAGCTTTCTTT.

The sample holds one count of this clone. This chain links TRBV18 with TRBJ2-3, with D tentatively TRBD2 (5 bases). Trimming cost V 0 bases and J 0 bases, with 7 bases left between them. The germline V gene has CDR1 KGHSH and CDR2 LQKENI. The CDR3 consists of 15 residues. CDR3 region: CASSPPSGSTDTQYF. In DNA, the CDR3 is TGTGCCAGCTCACCACCGAGCGGTAGCACAGATACGCAGTATTTT.